The 19 T cell receptor beta chains reported below all come from one sample, sequenced in a study of T cell responses to AZD1222 COVID-19 vaccine. The protocol was immunoSEQ multiplex PCR, while the TCRdb copy is restricted to in-frame clones and leaves out a portion. The sample holds about 180,000 clones, approximately 90% seen once. This specimen consisted of peripheral blood, obtained 28 days after the second AZD1222 dose. The receptors shown here come from an adult who received the AZD1222 COVID-19 vaccine.

This clone was observed once. The CDR3 coding sequence is TGTGCCACCAGTGATACGTTGTCGGGACTAGCGGGAGGAATTACCTACAATGAGCAGTTCTTC. Its protein product is CATSDTLSGLAGGITYNEQFF. The chain joins TRBV24-1 to TRBJ2-1; TRBD2 agrees at 15 bases. Germline assignment: CDR1 KGHDR and CDR2 SFDVKD. V was clipped by 3 bases and J by 2 bases; unmatched bases: 13. This CDR3 comprises 21 residues.

The V and J genes are TRBV11-3 and TRBJ2-2; possibly TRBD1 for D (6 bases). The CDR3 is made up of 15 amino acids. From germline, CDR1 is SGHNT and CDR2 YENEEA. Between the trimmed V and J ends, which lost 5 bases and 0 bases, there was a span of 10 bases. The CDR3 protein is CASSPGTTNTGELFF. The CDR3, as DNA: TGTGCCAGCAGCCCCGGGACAACGAACACCGGGGAGCTGTTTTTT.

The V call is TRBV5-1, the J call TRBJ2-7; a possible D gene is TRBD1 (6 bases). Looked up from germline, CDR1 is SGHRS and CDR2 is YFSETQ. The ends were cut back, 4 bases at V and 0 bases at J, with 11 bases in the middle. The CDR3 consists of 14 residues. CDR3 region: CASSPQDSSYEQYF. The CDR3 DNA is TGCGCCAGCAGCCCTCAGGACAGCTCCTACGAGCAGTACTTC.

The sample holds a few counts of this clone. The chain links TRBV27 to TRBJ2-7, with D tentatively TRBD1 (6 bases). Germline CDR1 MNHEY, CDR2 SMNVEV (reference sequence). This CDR3 is 17 amino acids long. The V end was cut by 8 bases, the J end by 3 bases, with 26 bases between. CDR3 sequence: CASSPRWGPIVVYEQYF. The CDR3 region has the DNA TGTGCCAGCTCCCCCAGGTGGGGGCCCATAGTGGTCTACGAGCAGTACTTC.

The CDR3 region has the DNA TGTGCCAGCAGCCAACCGGGGTTGAATGAAAAACTGTTTTTT. Residues: CASSQPGLNEKLFF. The chain is built from TRBV3-1 (or the pseudogene TRBV3-2) and TRBJ1-4, with unresolved D. Trimming removed 2 bases from V and 5 bases from J, with 9 bases in between. The length of the CDR3 is 14 residues. Germline-derived CDR1 and CDR2 are LGHDT and YNNKEL (reference sequence).

The J gene is TRBJ2-1, the V gene TRBV5-4; 10 nucleotides line up with TRBD2. Germline V CDR1 and CDR2: SGHNT, YYREEE (reference sequence). This CDR3 has 16 amino acids. V shed 0 bases and J 5 bases; nucleotides not matched to a gene: 5. The CDR3 sequence: CASSLAGLAVNNEQFF. The CDR3 nucleotides are TGTGCCAGCAGCTTGGCCGGACTAGCGGTTAACAATGAGCAGTTCTTC.

This chain connects TRBV19 to TRBJ2-1, with 8 bases fitting TRBD1. With 5 bases clipped from V and 5 bases from J, the junction kept 8 bases outside the gene matches. Germline loops: CDR1 LNHDA, CDR2 SQIVND (reference sequence). The CDR3 extends over 15 amino acids. CDR3: CASSVFRGRDNEQFF. The DNA of the CDR3 is TGTGCCAGTAGTGTTTTCAGGGGGCGCGACAATGAGCAGTTCTTC. Based on the CDR3 plus reference TRBV19 and TRBJ2-1, the full variable domain is DGGITQSPKYLFRKEGQNVTLSCEQNLNHDAMYWYRQDPGQGLRLIYYSQIVNDFQKGDIAEGYSVSREKKESFPLTVTSAQKNPTAFYLCASSVFRGRDNEQFFGPGTRLTVL.

The chain links TRBV30 to TRBJ2-3, with 8 bases that match TRBD2. Germline CDR1 GTSNPN, CDR2 SVGIG (reference sequence). This CDR3 comprises 13 residues. The V segment lost 5 bases and the J segment 4 bases; nucleotides outside the gene matches: 5. The CDR3 here is CAWFGGDSDTQYF. The CDR3 region has the DNA TGTGCCTGGTTCGGGGGGGATTCAGATACGCAGTATTTT.

V is TRBV28 and J is TRBJ1-2, with TRBD1 matching 7 bases. V lost 4 bases, J lost 6 bases, and 5 bases stayed unmatched. Germline-derived CDR1 and CDR2 are MDHEN and SYDVKM. CDR3 length equals 13 residues. CDR3 bases: TGTGCCAGCAGTTCCCACAGGGGTAATGGCTACACCTTC. Translation gives CASSSHRGNGYTF.

The chain recombines TRBV7-9 with TRBJ2-3; the D is unclear. Germline values: CDR1 SEHNR, CDR2 FQNEAQ (reference sequence). The ends were cut back, 5 bases at V and 4 bases at J, with 10 bases in the middle. CDR3 length: 13 amino acids. The CDR3: CASSLPPPDTQYF. DNA for the CDR3: TGTGCCAGCAGCCTCCCGCCCCCAGATACGCAGTATTTT.

The chain links TRBV7-6 to TRBJ2-7; TRBD2 matches at 7 bases. The CDR3 covers 16 residues. Germline V gene sequence: CDR1 SGHVS, CDR2 FNYEAQ. V lost 3 bases and J lost 6; bases outside the gene matches: 14. DNA for the CDR3: TGTGCCAGCAGCTTTCCTTGGGCGGGAGATAAGAGCGAGCAGTACTTC. Its translation: CASSFPWAGDKSEQYF.

In its sample, this clone was seen once. The gene calls are TRBV6-5 and TRBJ2-5; no firm D call. Deletions cut 0 bases from V and 5 bases from J, with 10 bases between. This CDR3 region has 14 residues. Germline CDR1 and CDR2: MNHEY and SVGAGI. The CDR3 sequence: CASSYSWKRETQYF. Written as DNA, the CDR3 is TGTGCCAGCAGTTACTCATGGAAGCGTGAGACCCAGTACTTC.

The chain recombines TRBV14 with TRBJ1-1; 7 bases line up with TRBD1. V lost 4 bases to trimming and J lost 4 bases; unmatched junction nucleotides: 6. Germline V lookup: CDR1 SGHDN, CDR2 FVKESK. The CDR3 is 14 amino acids. For the CDR3, the DNA is TGTGCCAGCAGCCGACAGGGAGGTAGCACTGAAGCTTTCTTT. This codes for CASSRQGGSTEAFF.

The chain employs TRBV7-9 and TRBJ2-4, with TRBD2 matching over 7 bases. Germline V gene lookup returns CDR1 SEHNR and CDR2 FQNEAQ (reference sequence). The CDR3 is 19 residues long. With 1 base clipped from V and 1 base from J, the junction kept 13 bases outside the gene matches. The CDR3 DNA reads as TGTGCCAGCAGCTTAGTCGGGCAAGGGGCGCGGGAGGCCAAAAACATTCAGTACTTC. This translates into CASSLVGQGAREAKNIQYF.

V gene TRBV7-9 combines with J gene TRBJ2-2, with unresolved D. CDR1 is SEHNR, CDR2 FQNEAQ, per germline (reference sequence). This CDR3 comprises 14 residues. Trimming stripped 5 bases from V and 0 bases from J, with 7 bases between. CDR3 region: CASSPDPNTGELFF. CDR3 DNA: TGTGCCAGCAGCCCGGACCCGAACACCGGGGAGCTGTTTTTT.

The J gene is TRBJ1-5, the V gene TRBV28; no firm D call. Deletions cut 6 bases from V and 2 bases from J, with 8 bases between. The CDR3 spans 13 residues. Germline CDR1 MDHEN, CDR2 SYDVKM. The CDR3 bases are TGTGCCAGCAGGCAAGGTGGCAATCAGCCCCAGCATTTT. Its translation is CASRQGGNQPQHF.

The chain links TRBV4-3 to TRBJ2-7; D call uncertain. The germline CDR1 and CDR2 sequences are LGHNA and YSLEER. CDR3 length: 16 amino acids. Trimming cost V 0 bases and J 5 bases, with 17 bases left between them. The CDR3 region has the DNA TGCGCCAGCAGCCAAGAACTCCGGCAGCTCAGAAACGAGCAGTACTTC. This translates into CASSQELRQLRNEQYF.

The chain joins TRBV7-9 to TRBJ1-2; D might be TRBD1 (5 bases). This CDR3 is built from 14 residues. The germline V and J ends were trimmed by 5 bases and 8 bases, with 18 bases remaining between them. Germline V CDR1 and CDR2: SEHNR, FQNEAQ (reference sequence). The CDR3 loop reads CASSLSMGPWGYTF. The CDR3 region has the DNA TGTGCCAGCAGCCTATCGATGGGGCCTTGGGGCTACACCTTC.

The rearrangement uses TRBV6-2 or TRBV6-3 and TRBJ2-1, with 11 bases identical to TRBD1. Germline V gives CDR1 MNHEY, CDR2 SVGEGT. Unmatched junction bases numbered 5, after V lost 5 bases and J lost 8 bases. There are 14 residues in the CDR3. The CDR3 DNA sequence: TGTGCCAGCAGTCCAAGGACAGGGGGCGATGAGCAGTTCTTC. Protein product: CASSPRTGGDEQFF.